These T cell receptor beta chains were read from a single sample in a study of beta chain features in type 1 diabetes. The protocol was immunoSEQ multiplex PCR, while the TCRdb copy is restricted to in-frame clones and leaves out a portion. The sample includes under 300,000 clones, roughly 8% seen only once; the top ten take 1%. The sample consisted of central memory CD4+ T cells from blood. The receptors here all came from a young woman in good health. The CDR3 runs from the conserved cysteine through the conserved F or W. The D gene is left open where the match is weak. Size is stated for part of the rows, as once, few or many counts, or as a class when the clone is expanded.

D,J,V,size,DNA,CDR3
.,TRBJ1-2,TRBV29-1,few,TGCAGCGTTGAAACCATTAACTATGGCTACACCTTC,CSVETINYGYTF
.,TRBJ2-5,TRBV4-3,few,TGCGCCAGCAGCCAAGATGAATTCGGGGGACAAGAGACCCAGTACTTC,CASSQDEFGGQETQYF
TRBD2,TRBJ2-5,TRBV7-2,few,TGTGCCAGCAGCTACCCCGGGGGGGCGAAGACCCAGTACTTC,CASSYPGGAKTQYF
.,TRBJ1-1,TRBV2,few,TGTGCCAGCAGTGACCGTTATGGAGCTTTCTTT,CASSDRYGAFF
TRBD1,TRBJ1-2,TRBV7-9,.,TGTGCCAGCAGCTCCGGGACAGGGTACTATGGCTACACCTTC,CASSSGTGYYGYTF
.,TRBJ1-2,TRBV11-2,few,TGTGCCAGCAGCCCTCGACAAGTATCCCTAGCTCGTTATGGCTACACCTTC,CASSPRQVSLARYGYTF
TRBD1,TRBJ1-1,TRBV7-9,.,TGTGCCAGCAGCTTCCGAGGACAGGGGCGCACTGAAGCTTTCTTT,CASSFRGQGRTEAFF
TRBD2,TRBJ2-3,TRBV10-3,few,TGTGCCATCAGCGAACTAGCGGGGGGCCCCGATACGCAGTATTTT,CAISELAGGPDTQYF
TRBD2,TRBJ2-1,TRBV4-2,many,TGTGCCAGCAGCCAAGATGGGACGGGAGGTTCCTACAATGAGCAGTTCTTC,CASSQDGTGGSYNEQFF
.,TRBJ2-3,TRBV27,many,TGTGCCAGCAGACTATACAGGGACCATGGGGATACGCAGTATTTT,CASRLYRDHGDTQYF
.,TRBJ2-3,TRBV7-2,few,TGTGCCAGCAGCCCGGGACTGATCACAGATACGCAGTATTTT,CASSPGLITDTQYF
TRBD1,TRBJ1-4,TRBV4-2,few,TGTGCCAGCAGCCCAGGACAGGGGGGATTGGGGACTAATGAAAAACTGTTTTTT,CASSPGQGGLGTNEKLFF
TRBD1,TRBJ1-6,TRBV19,.,TGTGCCAGTATGAGACAGGGTGTAAATTCACCCCTCCACTTT,CASMRQGVNSPLHF
TRBD2,TRBJ2-1,TRBV5-8,.,TGTGCCAGCAGCCGGGAGGCGGGTTTGAACAATGAGCAGTTCTTC,CASSREAGLNNEQFF
.,TRBJ1-4,TRBV28,.,TGTGCCAGCAGTTTACCCCCCCATAAACAGGGTTATAATGAAAAACTGTTTTTT,CASSLPPHKQGYNEKLFF
.,TRBJ2-5,TRBV28,many,TGTGCCAGCAGTACCGGGGCCCAAGAGACCCAGTACTTC,CASSTGAQETQYF
.,TRBJ1-3,TRBV7-3,.,TGTGCCAGCAGCCCAGGACCAGGAAACACCATATATTTT,CASSPGPGNTIYF
.,TRBJ2-5,TRBV7-9,many,TGTGCCAGCAGCTTAGGAACGATACTCAAAGAGACCCAGTACTTC,CASSLGTILKETQYF
.,TRBJ1-3,TRBV6-5,.,TGTGCCAGCAGTTTCACGGGTGGCAACTCTGGAAACACCATATATTTT,CASSFTGGNSGNTIYF
.,TRBJ2-1,TRBV4-2,many,TGTGCCAGCAGCCAAGATACCGGACGAAAGGGCAATGAGCAGTTCTTC,CASSQDTGRKGNEQFF
.,TRBJ1-2,TRBV27,few,TGTGCCAGCAGTTTTCGACGGACCAACTATGGCTACACCTTC,CASSFRRTNYGYTF
.,TRBJ2-2,TRBV15,.,TGTGCCACCAGCACCTGGAACACCGGGGAGCTGTTTTTT,CATSTWNTGELFF
.,TRBJ2-3,TRBV7-2,.,TGTGCCAGCAGGTTAGCCCTCACAGATACGCAGTATTTT,CASRLALTDTQYF
.,TRBJ2-1,TRBV5-1,.,TGCGCCAGCAGCAAACAGGGAGGAAGGGTCTTC,CASSKQGGRVF
.,TRBJ2-1,TRBV12-5,.,TGTGCTAGTGGCCCATCCCAAAAAGGGATTACCTACAATGAGCAGTTCTTC,CASGPSQKGITYNEQFF
.,TRBJ2-1,TRBV18,few,TGTGCCAGCTCACCAGTGATCCTCGGAACGAATGAGCAGTTCTTC,CASSPVILGTNEQFF
.,TRBJ1-1,TRBV25-1,few,TGTGCCAGCAGTGAATATCGGGGTAGGGAGGGGATGAACACTGAAGCTTTCTTT,CASSEYRGREGMNTEAFF
.,TRBJ2-6,TRBV25-1,few,TGTGCCAGCAGCCCCTTTTTGGGCGGGGCCAACGTCCTGACTTTC,CASSPFLGGANVLTF
.,TRBJ2-1,TRBV18,.,TGTGCCAGCTCACCAGCTAACAGCTGGGGGGACAATGAGCAGTTCTTC,CASSPANSWGDNEQFF
.,TRBJ1-2,TRBV28,.,TGTGCCAGCAGTTATAATACTCATGGCTACACCTTC,CASSYNTHGYTF
TRBD1,TRBJ2-4,TRBV6-6,.,TGTGCCAGCAGTTACCAAGACAGGGGAGATAACATTCAGTACTTC,CASSYQDRGDNIQYF
.,TRBJ2-3,TRBV27,.,TGTGCCAGCAGACCCTATTTCGACAGTTCCACAGATACGCAGTATTTT,CASRPYFDSSTDTQYF
.,TRBJ2-1,TRBV18,few,TGTGCCAGCTCACGTTCCAATGAGCAGTTCTTC,CASSRSNEQFF
.,TRBJ2-3,TRBV5-4,few,TGTGCCAGCAGCTTGGCCGGGCCCGGTGGCACAGATACGCAGTATTTT,CASSLAGPGGTDTQYF
.,TRBJ1-6,TRBV25-1,.,TGTGCCAGCCCCCGGGGGGCAGTTAATTCACCCCTCCACTTT,CASPRGAVNSPLHF
TRBD1,TRBJ1-1,TRBV7-2,few,TGTGCCAGCAGCTTGGGACAGGGCGTGACTGAAGCTTTCTTT,CASSLGQGVTEAFF
.,TRBJ1-6,TRBV18,few,TGTGCCAGCTCGACCACGGGGCAGGCGAATTCACCCCTCCACTTT,CASSTTGQANSPLHF
.,TRBJ1-4,TRBV11-2,few,TGTGCCAGCAGCCGGAGCCAGGTGCGGGGTTCGGAACTGTTTTTT,CASSRSQVRGSELFF
.,TRBJ1-5,TRBV4-3,.,TGCGCCAGCAGCCATACAGGGACTAATCAGCCCCAGCATTTT,CASSHTGTNQPQHF
.,TRBJ1-1,TRBV11-1,many,TGTGCCAGCAGCTCCCGACGGGAAGCTTTCTTT,CASSSRREAFF
.,TRBJ1-6,TRBV9,few,TGTGCCAGCAGTTCGACAGAAGGTAATTCACCCCTCCACTTT,CASSSTEGNSPLHF
TRBD2,TRBJ2-3,TRBV5-4,few,TGTGCCAGCAGTGCTACTAGCGGGAGGGATACAGATACGCAGTATTTT,CASSATSGRDTDTQYF
.,TRBJ1-1,TRBV11-3,.,TGTGCCAGCAGCCGACGGACAAAGAACACTGAAGCTTTCTTT,CASSRRTKNTEAFF
.,TRBJ2-6,TRBV5-1,.,TGCGCCAGCAGCTTGGGCCACCTCCCCGGAGGGGCCAACGTCCTGACTTTC,CASSLGHLPGGANVLTF
.,TRBJ1-2,TRBV5-8,.,TGTGCCAGCCACGTGGGTTACTATGGCTACACCTTC,CASHVGYYGYTF
.,TRBJ2-1,TRBV5-1,.,TGCGCCAGCAACCTACAGGAGCCCAGCTCCTACAATGAGCAGTTCTTC,CASNLQEPSSYNEQFF
.,TRBJ2-1,TRBV29-1,few,TGCAGCGTTGAAGATCACTTAGGGGTGAGCTTCTTC,CSVEDHLGVSFF
.,TRBJ2-5,TRBV9,.,TGTGCCAGCAGCGAGACCGGGACGCAAGAGACCCAGTACTTC,CASSETGTQETQYF
.,TRBJ2-1,TRBV6-4,.,TGTGCCAGCAGTTCACTTGGGGGCGCGTCCAATGAGCAGTTCTTC,CASSSLGGASNEQFF
.,TRBJ2-7,TRBV7-9,few,TGTGCCAGCAGTTTCTCCACCGGGCCCCAGCAGTACTTC,CASSFSTGPQQYF
.,TRBJ1-1,TRBV2,.,TGTGCCAGCAGTATTGGAGGGGACACTGAAGCTTTCTTT,CASSIGGDTEAFF
TRBD2,TRBJ2-1,TRBV7-3,.,TGTGCCAGCAGCTCCGACCCCGGGACTAGCGCATACAATGAGCAGTTCTTC,CASSSDPGTSAYNEQFF
.,TRBJ1-5,TRBV2,few,TGTGCCAGCAGAGGTGATAGCAATCAGCCCCAGCATTTT,CASRGDSNQPQHF
.,TRBJ2-5,TRBV7-3,few,TGTGCCAGCACGGGAAGGACCTCGTACCAAGAGACCCAGTACTTC,CASTGRTSYQETQYF
.,TRBJ2-5,TRBV2,.,TGTGCCAGCAGGGCCTACCTGACAGACGGGGAGACCCAGTACTTC,CASRAYLTDGETQYF